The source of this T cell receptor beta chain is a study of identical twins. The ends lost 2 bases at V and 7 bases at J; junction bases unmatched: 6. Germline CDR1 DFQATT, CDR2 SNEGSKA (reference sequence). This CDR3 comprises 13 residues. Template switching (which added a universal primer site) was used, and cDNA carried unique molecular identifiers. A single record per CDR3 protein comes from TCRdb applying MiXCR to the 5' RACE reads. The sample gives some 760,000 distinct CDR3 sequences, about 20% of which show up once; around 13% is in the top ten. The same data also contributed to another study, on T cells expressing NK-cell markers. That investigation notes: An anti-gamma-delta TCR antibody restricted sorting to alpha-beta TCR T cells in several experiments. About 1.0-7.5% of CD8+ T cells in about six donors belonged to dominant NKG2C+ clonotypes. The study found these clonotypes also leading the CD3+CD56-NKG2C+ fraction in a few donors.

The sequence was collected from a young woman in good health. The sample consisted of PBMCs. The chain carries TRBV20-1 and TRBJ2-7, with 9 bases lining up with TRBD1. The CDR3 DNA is TGCAGTGCTAGACGGACAGGGGCAGGGGAGCAGTACTTC. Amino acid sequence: CSARRTGAGEQYF.